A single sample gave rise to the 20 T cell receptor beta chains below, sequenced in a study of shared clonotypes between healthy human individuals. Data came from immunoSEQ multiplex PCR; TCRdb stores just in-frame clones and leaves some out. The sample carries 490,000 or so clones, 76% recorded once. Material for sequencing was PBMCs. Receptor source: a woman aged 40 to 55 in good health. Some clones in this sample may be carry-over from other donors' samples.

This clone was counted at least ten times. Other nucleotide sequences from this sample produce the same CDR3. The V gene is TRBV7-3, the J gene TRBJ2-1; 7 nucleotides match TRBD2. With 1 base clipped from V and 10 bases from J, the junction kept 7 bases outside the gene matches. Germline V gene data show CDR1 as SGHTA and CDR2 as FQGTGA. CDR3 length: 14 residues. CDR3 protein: CASSLNGREGEQFF. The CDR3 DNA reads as TGTGCCAGCAGCTTAAACGGCAGGGAGGGCGAGCAGTTCTTC.

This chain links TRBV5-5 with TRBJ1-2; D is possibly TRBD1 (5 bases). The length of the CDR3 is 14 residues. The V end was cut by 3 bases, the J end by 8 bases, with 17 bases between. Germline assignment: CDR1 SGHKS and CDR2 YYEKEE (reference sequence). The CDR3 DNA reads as TGTGCCAGCAGCTCGGGGACCCTTGGTCGGGGCTACACCTTC. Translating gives CASSSGTLGRGYTF.

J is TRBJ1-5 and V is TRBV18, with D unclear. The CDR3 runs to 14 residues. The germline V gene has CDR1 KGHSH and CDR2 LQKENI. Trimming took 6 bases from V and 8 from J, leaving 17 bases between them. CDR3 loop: CASSPEDGPEPQHF. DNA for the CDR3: TGTGCCAGCTCTCCAGAGGACGGACCCGAGCCCCAGCATTTT.

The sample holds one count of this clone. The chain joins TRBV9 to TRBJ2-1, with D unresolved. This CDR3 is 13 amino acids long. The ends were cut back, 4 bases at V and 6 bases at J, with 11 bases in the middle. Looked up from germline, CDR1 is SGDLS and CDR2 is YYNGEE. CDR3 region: CASSQTLGNEQFF. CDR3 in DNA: TGTGCCAGCAGCCAAACCCTAGGCAATGAGCAGTTCTTC.

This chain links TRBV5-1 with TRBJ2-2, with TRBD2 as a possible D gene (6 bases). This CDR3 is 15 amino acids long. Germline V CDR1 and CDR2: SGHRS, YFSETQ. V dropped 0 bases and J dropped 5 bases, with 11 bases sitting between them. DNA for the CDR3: TGCGCCAGCAGCTTGGTTAGCGGAGGGACCGGGGAGCTGTTTTTT. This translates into CASSLVSGGTGELFF.

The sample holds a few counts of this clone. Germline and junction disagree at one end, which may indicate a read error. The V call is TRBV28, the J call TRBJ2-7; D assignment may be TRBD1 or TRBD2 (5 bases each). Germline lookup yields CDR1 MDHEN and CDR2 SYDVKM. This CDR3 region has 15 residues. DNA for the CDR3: TGTGGCAGCAGTCCCGTCGGGGCGAGGCGTTACGAGCAGTACTTC. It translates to CGSSPVGARRYEQYF. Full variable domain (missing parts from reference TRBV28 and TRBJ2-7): DVKVTQSSRYLVKRTGEKVFLECVQDMDHENMFWYRQDPGLGLRLIYFSYDVKMKEKGDIPEGYSVSREKKERFSLILESASTNQTSMYLCGSSPVGARRYEQYFGPGTRLTVT.

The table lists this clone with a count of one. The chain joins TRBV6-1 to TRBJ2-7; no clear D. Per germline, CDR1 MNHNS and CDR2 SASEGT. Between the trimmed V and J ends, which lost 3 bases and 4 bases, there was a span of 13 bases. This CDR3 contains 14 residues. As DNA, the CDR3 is TGTGCCAGCAGTGAGTTAGCCGCAAGTTACGAGCAGTACTTC. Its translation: CASSELAASYEQYF.

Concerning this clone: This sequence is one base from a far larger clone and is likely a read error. The CDR3 nucleotides read TGTGCCAGCAGCCCCCGGGGGACCCAGTACTTC. The encoded protein is CASSPRGTQYF. The rearrangement links TRBV7-9 to TRBJ2-5; D is possibly TRBD2 (5 bases). CDR3 length: 11 residues. V lost 5 bases and J lost 7, with 8 bases in between. Looked up from germline, CDR1 is SEHNR and CDR2 is FQNEAQ (reference sequence).

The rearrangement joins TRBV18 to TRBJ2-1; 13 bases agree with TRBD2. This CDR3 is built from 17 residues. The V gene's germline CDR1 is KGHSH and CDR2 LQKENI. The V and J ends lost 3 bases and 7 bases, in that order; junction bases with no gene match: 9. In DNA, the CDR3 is TGTGCCAGCTCACCTCGGACTAGCGGGAGCGTGGAAAATGAGCAGTTCTTC. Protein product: CASSPRTSGSVENEQFF.

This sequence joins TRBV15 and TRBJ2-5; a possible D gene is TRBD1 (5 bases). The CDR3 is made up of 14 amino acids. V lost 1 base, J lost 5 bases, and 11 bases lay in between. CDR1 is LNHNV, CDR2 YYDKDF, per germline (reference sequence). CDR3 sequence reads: CATSRGGEWETQYF. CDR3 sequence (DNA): TGTGCCACCAGCAGAGGGGGCGAGTGGGAGACCCAGTACTTC.

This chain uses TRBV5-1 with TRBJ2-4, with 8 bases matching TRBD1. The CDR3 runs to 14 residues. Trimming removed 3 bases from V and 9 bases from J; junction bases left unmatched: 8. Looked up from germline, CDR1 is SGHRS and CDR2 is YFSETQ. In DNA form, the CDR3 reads TGCGCCAGCAGCTGGGGACAGGCCTACGGCATTCAGTACTTC. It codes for CASSWGQAYGIQYF. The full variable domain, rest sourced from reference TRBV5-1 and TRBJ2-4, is KAGVTQTPRYLIKTRGQQVTLSCSPISGHRSVSWYQQTPGQGLQFLFEYFSETQRNKGNFPGRFSGRQFSNSRSEMNVSTLELGDSALYLCASSWGQAYGIQYFGAGTRLSVL.

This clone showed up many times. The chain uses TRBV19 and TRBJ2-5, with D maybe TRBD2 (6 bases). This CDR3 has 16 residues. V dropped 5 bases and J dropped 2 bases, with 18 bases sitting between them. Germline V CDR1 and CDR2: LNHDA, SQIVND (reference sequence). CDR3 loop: CASSLRLDGSQETQYF. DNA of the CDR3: TGTGCCAGTAGTCTCCGATTGGACGGGAGTCAAGAGACCCAGTACTTC.

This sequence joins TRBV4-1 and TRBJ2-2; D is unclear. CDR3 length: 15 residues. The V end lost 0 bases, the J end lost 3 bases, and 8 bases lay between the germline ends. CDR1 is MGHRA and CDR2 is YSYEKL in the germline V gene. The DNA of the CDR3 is TGCGCCAGCAGCCAAGATGAAAGCTACACCGGGGAGCTGTTTTTT. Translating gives CASSQDESYTGELFF.

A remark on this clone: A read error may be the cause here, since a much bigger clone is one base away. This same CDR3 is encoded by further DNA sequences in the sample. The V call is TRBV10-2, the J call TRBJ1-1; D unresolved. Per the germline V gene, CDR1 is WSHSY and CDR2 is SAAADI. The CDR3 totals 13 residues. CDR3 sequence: CASSRAVNAEAFF. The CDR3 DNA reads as TGCGCCAGCAGTCGGGCAGTCAACGCTGAGGCTTTCTTT.

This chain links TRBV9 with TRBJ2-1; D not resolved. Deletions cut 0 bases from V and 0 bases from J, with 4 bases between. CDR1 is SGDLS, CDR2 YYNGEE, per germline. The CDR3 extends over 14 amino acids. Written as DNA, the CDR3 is TGTGCCAGCAGCGTAGGGTACTCCTACAATGAGCAGTTCTTC. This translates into CASSVGYSYNEQFF.

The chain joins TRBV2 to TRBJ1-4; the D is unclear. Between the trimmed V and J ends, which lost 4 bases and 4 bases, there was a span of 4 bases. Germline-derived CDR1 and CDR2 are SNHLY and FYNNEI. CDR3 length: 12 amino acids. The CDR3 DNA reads TGTGCCAGCAGTGCGGGTAATGAAAAACTGTTTTTT. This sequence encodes CASSAGNEKLFF. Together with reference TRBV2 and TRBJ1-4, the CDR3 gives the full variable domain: EPEVTQTPSHQVTQMGQEVILRCVPISNHLYFYWYRQILGQKVEFLVSFYNNEISEKSEIFDDQFSVERPDGSNFTLKIRSTKLEDSAMYFCASSAGNEKLFFGSGTQLSVL.

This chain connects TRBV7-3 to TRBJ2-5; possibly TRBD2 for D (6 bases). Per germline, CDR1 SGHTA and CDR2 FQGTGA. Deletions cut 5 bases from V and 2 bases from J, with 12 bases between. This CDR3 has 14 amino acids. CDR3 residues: CASSSSGPQETQYF. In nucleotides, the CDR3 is TGTGCCAGCAGCAGTAGCGGTCCTCAAGAGACCCAGTACTTC.

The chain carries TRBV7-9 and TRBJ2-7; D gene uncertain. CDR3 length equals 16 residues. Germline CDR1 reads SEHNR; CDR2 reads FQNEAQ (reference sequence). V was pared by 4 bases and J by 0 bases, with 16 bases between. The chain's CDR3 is CASSSYSHQSSYEQYF. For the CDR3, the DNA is TGTGCCAGCAGCTCCTATTCGCACCAAAGCTCCTACGAGCAGTACTTC.

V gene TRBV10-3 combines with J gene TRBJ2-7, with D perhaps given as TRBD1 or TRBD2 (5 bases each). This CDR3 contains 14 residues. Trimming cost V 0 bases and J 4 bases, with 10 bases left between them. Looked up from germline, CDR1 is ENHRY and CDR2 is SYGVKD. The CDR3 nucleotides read TGTGCCATCAGTGAGTCTTGGGACGCATACGAGCAGTACTTC. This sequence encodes CAISESWDAYEQYF.

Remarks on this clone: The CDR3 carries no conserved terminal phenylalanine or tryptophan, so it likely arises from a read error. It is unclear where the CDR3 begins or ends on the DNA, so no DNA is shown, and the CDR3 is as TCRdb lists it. The chain's CDR3 is CSVNRQGADYGYAS. This rearrangement joins TRBV29-1 to TRBJ1-2; the D call TRBD1 from the table was never checked on the DNA. The CDR3 extends over 14 residues, inclusive of both ends. Per the germline V gene, CDR1 is SQVTM and CDR2 is ANQGSEA.